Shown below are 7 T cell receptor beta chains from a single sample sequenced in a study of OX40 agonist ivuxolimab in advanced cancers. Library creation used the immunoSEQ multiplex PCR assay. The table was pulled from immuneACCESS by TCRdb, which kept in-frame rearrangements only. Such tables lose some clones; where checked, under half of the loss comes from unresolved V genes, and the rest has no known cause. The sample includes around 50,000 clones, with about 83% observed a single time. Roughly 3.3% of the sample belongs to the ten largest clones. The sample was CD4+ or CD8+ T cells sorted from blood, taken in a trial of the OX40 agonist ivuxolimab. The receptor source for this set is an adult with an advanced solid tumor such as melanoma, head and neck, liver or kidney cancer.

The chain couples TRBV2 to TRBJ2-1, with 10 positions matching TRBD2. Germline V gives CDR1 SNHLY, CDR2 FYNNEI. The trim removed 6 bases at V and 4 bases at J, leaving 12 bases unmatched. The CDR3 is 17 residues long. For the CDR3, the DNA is TGTGCCAGCAGACCCTCCGGGGGACTAGCGAGATACAATGAGCAGTTCTTC. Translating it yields CASRPSGGLARYNEQFF.

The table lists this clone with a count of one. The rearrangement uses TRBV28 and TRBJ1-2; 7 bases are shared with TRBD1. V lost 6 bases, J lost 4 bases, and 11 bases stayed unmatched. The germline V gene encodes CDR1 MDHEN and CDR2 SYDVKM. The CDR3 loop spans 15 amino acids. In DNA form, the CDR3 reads TGTGCCAGCAGGCGACCCGGGACAGTTGTCTATGGCTACACCTTC. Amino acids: CASRRPGTVVYGYTF.

This chain's CDR3 is CASSGTESSYEQYF. The DNA for the CDR3 is TGTGCCAGCAGTGGGACAGAGAGCTCCTACGAGCAGTACTTC. The J gene is TRBJ2-7, the V gene TRBV2, with D possibly being TRBD1 (6 bases). Germline V gene lookup returns CDR1 SNHLY and CDR2 FYNNEI. With 4 bases removed from V and 0 bases from J, the gap between germline ends came to 10 bases. The CDR3 is 14 residues long. Based on the CDR3 plus reference TRBV2 and TRBJ2-7, the full variable domain is EPEVTQTPSHQVTQMGQEVILRCVPISNHLYFYWYRQILGQKVEFLVSFYNNEISEKSEIFDDQFSVERPDGSNFTLKIRSTKLEDSAMYFCASSGTESSYEQYFGPGTRLTVT.

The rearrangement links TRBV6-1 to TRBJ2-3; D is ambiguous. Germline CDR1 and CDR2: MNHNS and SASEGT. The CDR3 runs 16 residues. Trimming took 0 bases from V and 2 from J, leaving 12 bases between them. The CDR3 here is CASSEAGRSVTDTQYF. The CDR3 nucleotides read TGTGCCAGCAGTGAAGCCGGCCGCAGTGTCACAGATACGCAGTATTTT.

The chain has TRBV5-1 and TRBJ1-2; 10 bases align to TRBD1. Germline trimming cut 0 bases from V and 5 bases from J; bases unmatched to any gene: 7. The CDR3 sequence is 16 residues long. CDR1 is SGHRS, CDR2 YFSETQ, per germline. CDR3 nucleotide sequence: TGCGCCAGCAGCTTGGCGTGGGACAGGGGACGTTATGGCTACACCTTC. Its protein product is CASSLAWDRGRYGYTF. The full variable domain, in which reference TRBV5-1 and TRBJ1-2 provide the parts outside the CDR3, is KAGVTQTPRYLIKTRGQQVTLSCSPISGHRSVSWYQQTPGQGLQFLFEYFSETQRNKGNFPGRFSGRQFSNSRSEMNVSTLELGDSALYLCASSLAWDRGRYGYTFGSGTRLTVV.

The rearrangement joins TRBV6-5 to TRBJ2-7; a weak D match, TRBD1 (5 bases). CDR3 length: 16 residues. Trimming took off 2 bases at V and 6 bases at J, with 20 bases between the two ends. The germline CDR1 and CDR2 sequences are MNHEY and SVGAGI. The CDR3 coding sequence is TGTGCCAGCAGTTACCCCCCGAACAGGAGAGAGTGCGAGCAGTACTTC. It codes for CASSYPPNRRECEQYF.

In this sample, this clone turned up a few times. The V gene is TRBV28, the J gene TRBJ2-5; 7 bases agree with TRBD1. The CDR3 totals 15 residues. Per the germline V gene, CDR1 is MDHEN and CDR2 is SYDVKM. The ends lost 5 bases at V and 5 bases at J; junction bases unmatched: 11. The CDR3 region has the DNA TGTGCCAGCAGTAAAGGGGGCGCGAGCTGGGAGACCCAGTACTTC. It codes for CASSKGGASWETQYF. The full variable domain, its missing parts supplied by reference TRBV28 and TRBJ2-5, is DVKVTQSSRYLVKRTGEKVFLECVQDMDHENMFWYRQDPGLGLRLIYFSYDVKMKEKGDIPEGYSVSREKKERFSLILESASTNQTSMYLCASSKGGASWETQYFGPGTRLLVL.